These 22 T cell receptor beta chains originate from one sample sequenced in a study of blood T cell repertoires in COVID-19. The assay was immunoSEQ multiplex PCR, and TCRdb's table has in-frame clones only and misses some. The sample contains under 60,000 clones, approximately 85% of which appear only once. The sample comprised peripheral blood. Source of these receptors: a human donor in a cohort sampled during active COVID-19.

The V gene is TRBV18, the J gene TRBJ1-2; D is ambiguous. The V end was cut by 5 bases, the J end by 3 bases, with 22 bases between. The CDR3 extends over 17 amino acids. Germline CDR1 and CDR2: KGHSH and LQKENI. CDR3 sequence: CASSGEVILPHYYGYTF. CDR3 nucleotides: TGTGCCAGCTCAGGGGAGGTCATTCTCCCCCATTACTATGGCTACACCTTC.

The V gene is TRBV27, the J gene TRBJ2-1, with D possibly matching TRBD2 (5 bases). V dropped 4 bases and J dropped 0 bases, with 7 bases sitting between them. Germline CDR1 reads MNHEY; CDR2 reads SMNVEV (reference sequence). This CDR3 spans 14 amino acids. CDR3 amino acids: CASSWGDSYNEQFF. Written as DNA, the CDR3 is TGTGCCAGCAGTTGGGGAGACTCCTACAATGAGCAGTTCTTC.

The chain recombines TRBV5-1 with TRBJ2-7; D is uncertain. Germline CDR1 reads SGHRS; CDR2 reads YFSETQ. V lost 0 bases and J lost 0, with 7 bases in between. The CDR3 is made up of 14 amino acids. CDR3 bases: TGCGCCAGCAGCTTGGGACACCGCTCCTACGAGCAGTACTTC. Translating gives CASSLGHRSYEQYF.

The CDR3 protein is CASRAGLAGANEQFF. The CDR3 DNA sequence: TGTGCCAGCAGAGCAGGACTAGCGGGAGCCAATGAGCAGTTCTTC. This chain connects TRBV27 to TRBJ2-1; 13 bases are shared with TRBD2. Looked up from germline, CDR1 is MNHEY and CDR2 is SMNVEV (reference sequence). This CDR3 is 15 amino acids long. J was trimmed by 6 bases and V by 6 bases; bases with no gene match: 5.

CDR3 in amino acids: CASSSRQGPYEQYF. CDR3 in DNA: TGTGCCAGCAGCTCGAGACAGGGCCCCTACGAGCAGTACTTC. The chain links TRBV5-4 to TRBJ2-7, with TRBD1 matching over 7 bases. Germline CDR1 is SGHNT and CDR2 is YYREEE (reference sequence). The V segment lost 3 bases and the J segment 2 bases; nucleotides outside the gene matches: 5. This CDR3 spans 14 amino acids.

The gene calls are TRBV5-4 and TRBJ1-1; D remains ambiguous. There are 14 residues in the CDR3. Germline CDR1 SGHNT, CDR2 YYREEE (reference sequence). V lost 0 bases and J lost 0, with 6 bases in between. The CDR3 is CASSLAALNTEAFF. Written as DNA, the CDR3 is TGTGCCAGCAGCTTGGCAGCGCTGAACACTGAAGCTTTCTTT.

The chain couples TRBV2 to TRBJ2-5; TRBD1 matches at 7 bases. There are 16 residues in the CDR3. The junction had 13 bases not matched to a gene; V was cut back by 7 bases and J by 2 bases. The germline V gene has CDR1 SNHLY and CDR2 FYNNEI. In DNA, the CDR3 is TGTGCCAGCACCCGACAGGGCAGTAACCTTCAAGAGACCCAGTACTTC. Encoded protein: CASTRQGSNLQETQYF.

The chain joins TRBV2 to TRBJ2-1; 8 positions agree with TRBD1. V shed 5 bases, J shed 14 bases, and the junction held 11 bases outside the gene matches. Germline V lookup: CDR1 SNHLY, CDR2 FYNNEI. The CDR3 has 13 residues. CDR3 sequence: CASSQWTGIFEFF. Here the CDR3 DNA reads TGTGCCAGCAGTCAGTGGACAGGGATTTTCGAGTTCTTC.

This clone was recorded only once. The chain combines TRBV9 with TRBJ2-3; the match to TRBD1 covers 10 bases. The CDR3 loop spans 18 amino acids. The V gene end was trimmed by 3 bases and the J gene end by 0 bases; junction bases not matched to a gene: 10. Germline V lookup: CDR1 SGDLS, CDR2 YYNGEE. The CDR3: CASSGGTGDLPSTDTQYF. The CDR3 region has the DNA TGTGCCAGCAGCGGGGGGACAGGGGACCTACCTAGCACAGATACGCAGTATTTT.

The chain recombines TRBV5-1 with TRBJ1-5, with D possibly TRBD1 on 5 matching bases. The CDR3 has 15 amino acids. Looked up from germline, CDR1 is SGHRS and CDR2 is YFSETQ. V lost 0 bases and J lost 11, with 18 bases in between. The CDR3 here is CASSLGPRDGSAQHF. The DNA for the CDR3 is TGCGCCAGCAGCTTGGGGCCCAGGGATGGTTCGGCCCAGCATTTT.

Here the CDR3 reads CSVQTYRGKDTGELFF. The CDR3 DNA is TGCAGCGTTCAAACGTACAGGGGGAAGGACACCGGGGAGCTGTTTTTT. The chain joins TRBV29-1 to TRBJ2-2, with 8 bases matching TRBD1. The length of the CDR3 is 16 residues. Germline CDR1 SQVTM, CDR2 ANQGSEA. The trim removed 5 bases at V and 3 bases at J, leaving 11 bases unmatched.

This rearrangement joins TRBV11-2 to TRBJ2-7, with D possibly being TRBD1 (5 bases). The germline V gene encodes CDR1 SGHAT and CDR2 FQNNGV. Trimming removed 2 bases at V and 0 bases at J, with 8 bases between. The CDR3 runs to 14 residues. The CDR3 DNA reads TGTGCCAGCAGCTTATCCAGGGTCTCCTACGAGCAGTACTTC. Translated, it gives CASSLSRVSYEQYF.

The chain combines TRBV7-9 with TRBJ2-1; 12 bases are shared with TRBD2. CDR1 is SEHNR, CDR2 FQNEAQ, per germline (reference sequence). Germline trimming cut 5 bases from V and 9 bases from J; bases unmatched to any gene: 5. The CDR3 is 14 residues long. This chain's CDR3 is CASSRTSGMSEQFF. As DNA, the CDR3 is TGTGCCAGCAGCCGGACTAGCGGGATGTCTGAGCAGTTCTTC. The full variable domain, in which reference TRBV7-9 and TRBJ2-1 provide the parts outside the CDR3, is DTGVSQNPRHKITKRGQNVTFRCDPISEHNRLYWYRQTLGQGPEFLTYFQNEAQLEKSRLLSDRFSAERPKGSFSTLEIQRTEQGDSAMYLCASSRTSGMSEQFFGPGTRLTVL.

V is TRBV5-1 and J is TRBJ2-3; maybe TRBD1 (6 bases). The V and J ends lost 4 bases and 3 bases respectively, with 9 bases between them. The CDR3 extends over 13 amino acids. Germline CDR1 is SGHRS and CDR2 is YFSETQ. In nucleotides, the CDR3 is TGCGCCAGCAGCCAACAGGGAACAGATACGCAGTATTTT. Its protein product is CASSQQGTDTQYF.

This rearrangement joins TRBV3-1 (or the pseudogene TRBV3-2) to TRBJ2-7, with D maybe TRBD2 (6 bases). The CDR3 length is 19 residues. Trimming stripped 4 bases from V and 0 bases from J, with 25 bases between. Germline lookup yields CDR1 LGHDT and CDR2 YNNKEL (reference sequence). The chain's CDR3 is CASSRRKSLGEVSSYEQYF. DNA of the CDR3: TGTGCCAGCAGCCGCCGCAAGAGTTTAGGGGAGGTTAGCTCCTACGAGCAGTACTTC.

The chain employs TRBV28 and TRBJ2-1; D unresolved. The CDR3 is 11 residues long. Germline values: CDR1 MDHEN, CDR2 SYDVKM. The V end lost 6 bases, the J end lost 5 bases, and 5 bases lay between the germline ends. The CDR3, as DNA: TGTGCCAGCAGCCACAACAATGAGCAGTTCTTC. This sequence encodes CASSHNNEQFF.

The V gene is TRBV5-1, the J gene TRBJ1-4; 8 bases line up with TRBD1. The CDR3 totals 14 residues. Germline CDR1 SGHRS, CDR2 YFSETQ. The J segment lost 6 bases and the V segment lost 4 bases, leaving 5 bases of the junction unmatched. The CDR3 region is CASSKTGADEKLFF. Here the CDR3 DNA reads TGCGCCAGCAGCAAGACAGGGGCGGATGAAAAACTGTTTTTT.

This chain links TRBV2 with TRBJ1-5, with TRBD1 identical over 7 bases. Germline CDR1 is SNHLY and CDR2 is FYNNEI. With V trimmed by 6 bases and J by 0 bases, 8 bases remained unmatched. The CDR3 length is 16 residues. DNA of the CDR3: TGTGCCAGCAGCCCCCAGGGGGGCATTAGCAATCAGCCCCAGCATTTT. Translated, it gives CASSPQGGISNQPQHF.

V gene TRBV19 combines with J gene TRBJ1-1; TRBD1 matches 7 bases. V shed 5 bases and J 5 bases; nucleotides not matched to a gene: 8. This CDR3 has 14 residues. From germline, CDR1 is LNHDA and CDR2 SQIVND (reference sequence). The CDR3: CASSLTGKGTEAFF. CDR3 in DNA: TGTGCCAGTAGTCTGACAGGGAAAGGGACTGAAGCTTTCTTT.

CDR3 DNA: TGTGCCAGCAGCGTAGGAGGGGAGGGTCAGCCCCAGCATTTT. This encodes CASSVGGEGQPQHF. The chain links TRBV9 to TRBJ1-5; weak D call: TRBD1 (5 bases). The CDR3 loop spans 14 amino acids. The V and J ends lost 0 bases and 6 bases respectively, with 10 bases between them. Looked up from germline, CDR1 is SGDLS and CDR2 is YYNGEE.

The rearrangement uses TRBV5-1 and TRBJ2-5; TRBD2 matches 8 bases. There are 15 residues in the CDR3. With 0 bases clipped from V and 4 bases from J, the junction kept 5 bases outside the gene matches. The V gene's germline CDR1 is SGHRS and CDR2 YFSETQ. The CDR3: CASSLAKAGGETQYF. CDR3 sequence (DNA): TGCGCCAGCAGCTTGGCCAAGGCGGGAGGAGAGACCCAGTACTTC.

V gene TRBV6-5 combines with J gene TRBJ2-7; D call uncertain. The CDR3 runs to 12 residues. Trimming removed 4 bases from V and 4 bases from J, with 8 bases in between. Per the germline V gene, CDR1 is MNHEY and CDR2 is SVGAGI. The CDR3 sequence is CASSSETYEQYF. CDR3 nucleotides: TGTGCCAGCAGTTCCGAGACATACGAGCAGTACTTC.